This entry lists 28 T cell receptor beta chains sequenced from one sample in a study of blood T cell repertoires in COVID-19. Sequencing was performed with immunoSEQ multiplex PCR; in TCRdb, only in-frame clones are kept and a portion is missing. The table records about 150,000 clones, 83% of them present only once. Sequences were obtained from peripheral blood. The origin of the receptors is a woman older than 75 with acute or convalescent COVID-19.

V usage is TRBV28 and J usage is TRBJ1-4, with D unclear. CDR3 length: 16 residues. Germline V gene lookup returns CDR1 MDHEN and CDR2 SYDVKM. Trimming stripped 3 bases from V and 8 bases from J, with 19 bases between. CDR3 bases: TGTGCCAGCAGTTTGTTCTATTCGGGAGCGGAAGAAAAACTGTTTTTT. Its translation: CASSLFYSGAEEKLFF.

The chain recombines TRBV6-5 with TRBJ1-2, with D perhaps TRBD1 (5 bases). Deletions cut 6 bases from V and 5 bases from J, with 16 bases between. The CDR3 consists of 14 residues. The V gene's germline CDR1 is MNHEY and CDR2 SVGAGI. The CDR3 loop is CASRPSQGPYGYTF. CDR3 nucleotide sequence: TGTGCCAGCAGGCCTTCCCAGGGCCCATATGGCTACACCTTC.

The chain carries TRBV11-2 and TRBJ2-1, with TRBD2 as a possible D gene (7 bases). V lost 5 bases, J lost 8 bases, and 25 bases lay in between. The V gene's germline CDR1 is SGHAT and CDR2 FQNNGV. The CDR3 spans 17 residues. Here the CDR3 DNA reads TGTGCCAGCAGCCCGGTCGGGAGGTCTCAGGGGTACGATGAGCAGTTCTTC. It encodes CASSPVGRSQGYDEQFF.

The V call is TRBV18, the J call TRBJ1-1; D not certain. CDR3 size: 14 residues. V dropped 6 bases and J dropped 4 bases, with 15 bases sitting between them. Germline lookup yields CDR1 KGHSH and CDR2 LQKENI. The CDR3 DNA sequence: TGTGCCAGCTCCCCGGCCTTCGCTAGCACTGAAGCTTTCTTT. This gives the protein CASSPAFASTEAFF.

The sample holds one count of this clone. The CDR3: CASSPKAGVEQYF. CDR3 sequence (DNA): TGTGCCAGCAGTCCAAAGGCAGGGGTTGAGCAGTACTTC. The chain combines TRBV6-5 with TRBJ2-7; D possibly corresponds to TRBD1 (6 bases). The germline V gene encodes CDR1 MNHEY and CDR2 SVGAGI. This CDR3 comprises 13 residues. Trimming left V 5 bases short and J 7 bases short, with 15 bases between.

This chain connects TRBV28 to TRBJ1-2; weak D call: TRBD1 (5 bases). The CDR3 has 13 residues. Germline V lookup: CDR1 MDHEN, CDR2 SYDVKM. V lost 3 bases and J lost 2, with 7 bases in between. CDR3: CASSFGQNYGYTF. The CDR3 region has the DNA TGTGCCAGCAGTTTCGGACAAAACTATGGCTACACCTTC.

This chain uses TRBV4-3 with TRBJ2-1; perhaps TRBD2 as D (6 bases). This CDR3 comprises 13 residues. V was cut by 0 bases and J by 10 bases, with 10 bases left in between. Per germline, CDR1 LGHNA and CDR2 YSLEER. The CDR3 protein is CASSQDRGTEQFF. The CDR3 DNA reads as TGCGCCAGCAGCCAAGATCGGGGGACCGAGCAGTTCTTC.

The chain links TRBV28 to TRBJ1-2; D not resolved. This CDR3 has 13 residues. The germline V gene encodes CDR1 MDHEN and CDR2 SYDVKM. Trimming removed 3 bases from V and 3 bases from J, with 8 bases in between. The CDR3 loop is CASSFQADYGYTF. Written as DNA, the CDR3 is TGTGCCAGCAGTTTCCAGGCAGACTATGGCTACACCTTC.

This clone occurred a few times. The chain uses TRBV6-2 or TRBV6-3 and TRBJ1-1, with D possibly TRBD1 on 5 matching bases. The CDR3 is 10 residues long. Germline values: CDR1 MNHEY, CDR2 SVGEGT. V was trimmed by 5 bases and J by 8 bases, leaving 6 bases between them. The DNA for the CDR3 is TGTGCCAGCAGTGGGGCAGAAGCTTTCTTT. Translation gives CASSGAEAFF.

The chain has TRBV19 and TRBJ1-6; D is ambiguous. V lost 5 bases, J lost 1 base, and 6 bases lay in between. Per germline, CDR1 LNHDA and CDR2 SQIVND (reference sequence). The CDR3 runs 14 residues. The CDR3 spells CASSETSYNSPLHF. Here the CDR3 DNA reads TGTGCCAGTAGTGAGACATCCTATAATTCACCCCTCCACTTT.

This clone showed up just once. The chain uses TRBV5-5 and TRBJ1-4; D gene ambiguous. The ends were cut back, 4 bases at V and 7 bases at J, with 20 bases in the middle. Per the germline V gene, CDR1 is SGHKS and CDR2 is YYEKEE (reference sequence). CDR3 length equals 16 residues. The CDR3: CASSPGGSRLREKLFF. The CDR3 DNA reads as TGTGCCAGCAGCCCAGGAGGATCGCGGCTGCGTGAAAAACTGTTTTTT.

This clone was counted only a few times. The rearrangement links TRBV19 to TRBJ1-6; tentatively, D is TRBD1 (5 bases). The germline V gene encodes CDR1 LNHDA and CDR2 SQIVND (reference sequence). Trimming cost V 6 bases and J 7 bases, with 13 bases left between them. The CDR3 consists of 14 residues. This CDR3 is CASRDTRINSPLHF. The CDR3, as DNA: TGTGCCAGTAGGGACACCAGGATAAATTCACCCCTCCACTTT. The variable domain in full, with the rest retrieved from reference TRBV19 and TRBJ1-6, is DGGITQSPKYLFRKEGQNVTLSCEQNLNHDAMYWYRQDPGQGLRLIYYSQIVNDFQKGDIAEGYSVSREKKESFPLTVTSAQKNPTAFYLCASRDTRINSPLHFGNGTRLTVT.

The chain joins TRBV4-3 to TRBJ2-5; possible D gene TRBD1, 6 bases. Per germline, CDR1 LGHNA and CDR2 YSLEER. V was shortened by 1 base and J by 5 bases, with 11 bases between the two germline ends. The CDR3 length is 14 residues. The CDR3 nucleotides read TGCGCCAGCAGCCAAGTGGGGGCGGAGGAGACCCAGTACTTC. As protein: CASSQVGAEETQYF.

The chain joins TRBV27 to TRBJ1-2; 10 nucleotides agree with TRBD1. This CDR3 is 13 amino acids long. Germline V CDR1 and CDR2: MNHEY, SMNVEV (reference sequence). Unmatched junction bases numbered 5, after V lost 5 bases and J lost 8 bases. As DNA, the CDR3 is TGTGCCAGCAGTCCCGGACAGGGGGGAGGCTACACCTTC. Its translation: CASSPGQGGGYTF.

This clone was counted only a few times. The V call is TRBV5-1, the J call TRBJ2-7; the D gene is possibly TRBD1 (6 bases). Germline CDR1 is SGHRS and CDR2 is YFSETQ. V was cut by 4 bases and J by 0 bases, with 11 bases left in between. CDR3 length equals 14 residues. CDR3 in amino acids: CASSRDKSSYEQYF. In nucleotides, the CDR3 is TGCGCCAGCAGCCGGGACAAGAGCTCCTACGAGCAGTACTTC.

This clone was recorded only once. J is TRBJ2-7 and V is TRBV10-2; possibly TRBD1 for D (5 bases). This CDR3 contains 13 residues. The germline CDR1 and CDR2 sequences are WSHSY and SAAADI. V was trimmed by 7 bases and J by 4 bases, leaving 14 bases between them. CDR3 sequence (DNA): TGCGCCAGCAAGAAAGGGGAACTGTACGAGCAGTACTTC. This gives the protein CASKKGELYEQYF.

CDR3 residues: CASGLEQFF. DNA for the CDR3: TGTGCCAGCGGTCTAGAGCAGTTCTTC. This chain uses TRBV7-9 with TRBJ2-1; D remains unclear. The V gene's germline CDR1 is SEHNR and CDR2 FQNEAQ (reference sequence). The CDR3 is 9 amino acids. V lost 8 bases and J lost 10, with 6 bases in between.

This clone was recorded only once. The chain recombines TRBV9 with TRBJ1-2; no firm D call. Germline V CDR1 and CDR2: SGDLS, YYNGEE. The CDR3 has 13 residues. The V and J ends lost 2 bases and 0 bases respectively, with 5 bases between them. CDR3 sequence (DNA): TGTGCCAGCAGCGTCGGGGCTAACTATGGCTACACCTTC. Amino acids: CASSVGANYGYTF.

V gene TRBV5-4 combines with J gene TRBJ1-1; 8 nucleotides agree with TRBD1. The CDR3 is 15 residues long. The J segment lost 4 bases and the V segment lost 0 bases, leaving 5 bases of the junction unmatched. Germline values: CDR1 SGHNT, CDR2 YYREEE (reference sequence). CDR3 nucleotides: TGTGCCAGCAGCTTGGAGTCAGGGGGCGTCACTGAAGCTTTCTTT. Amino acids: CASSLESGGVTEAFF.

The genes are TRBV18 and TRBJ2-1, with unresolved D. The CDR3 totals 13 residues. Germline CDR1 and CDR2: KGHSH and LQKENI. V was cut by 0 bases and J by 4 bases, with 4 bases left in between. CDR3 DNA sequence: TGTGCCAGCTCACCACCGCAGTACAATGAGCAGTTCTTC. This sequence encodes CASSPPQYNEQFF.

This clone was recorded many times. This rearrangement joins TRBV19 to TRBJ1-1; no clear D. Between the trimmed V and J ends, which lost 6 bases and 0 bases, there was a span of 8 bases. CDR1 and CDR2 from the germline V gene are LNHDA and SQIVND (reference sequence). The CDR3 loop spans 13 amino acids. CDR3 region: CASSAVMNTEAFF. CDR3 bases: TGTGCCAGTAGCGCGGTAATGAACACTGAAGCTTTCTTT.

This chain's CDR3 is CASSLEQGTGTEAFF. The CDR3 region has the DNA TGTGCCAGCAGCTTGGAGCAGGGAACCGGCACTGAAGCTTTCTTT. The rearrangement links TRBV5-4 to TRBJ1-1, with D maybe TRBD1 (5 bases). CDR1 SGHNT and CDR2 YYREEE come from the germline V gene (reference sequence). With 0 bases removed from V and 4 bases from J, the gap between germline ends came to 13 bases. CDR3 size: 15 residues.

CDR3 in DNA: TGTGCCAGCAGCCTAACCGAGAGGACAGGGAACACCGGGGAGCTGTTTTTT. It yields the protein CASSLTERTGNTGELFF. The chain recombines TRBV3-1 (or the pseudogene TRBV3-2) with TRBJ2-2, with TRBD1 matching over 7 bases. Germline V gene lookup returns CDR1 LGHDT and CDR2 YNNKEL (reference sequence). Trimming took 4 bases from V and 1 from J; bases not matched to a gene: 9. The CDR3 is 17 amino acids.

V usage is TRBV15 and J usage is TRBJ2-5; D not resolved. Trimming stripped 4 bases from V and 3 bases from J, with 3 bases between. Germline V CDR1 and CDR2: LNHNV, YYDKDF (reference sequence). CDR3 length: 11 amino acids. The CDR3 sequence: CATSTKETQYF. Written as DNA, the CDR3 is TGTGCCACCAGCACAAAAGAGACCCAGTACTTC.

This sequence joins TRBV28 and TRBJ2-5; 7 positions match TRBD1. In germline, CDR1 is MDHEN, CDR2 SYDVKM. The CDR3 sequence is 16 residues long. The junction had 11 bases not matched to a gene; V was cut back by 5 bases and J by 2 bases. CDR3 bases: TGTGCCAGCAGTCCCTCGACAGGGTTAGGGCAAGAGACCCAGTACTTC. Translating it yields CASSPSTGLGQETQYF.

For the CDR3, the DNA is TGCGCCAGCAGCGCGCAGACAGGGGGCAACTATGGCTACACCTTC. Protein sequence: CASSAQTGGNYGYTF. The rearrangement joins TRBV5-1 to TRBJ1-2, with TRBD1 matching 10 bases. From germline, CDR1 is SGHRS and CDR2 YFSETQ. V was clipped by 4 bases and J by 2 bases; unmatched bases: 5. The CDR3 runs 15 residues.

This rearrangement joins TRBV9 to TRBJ1-4; D remains unclear. There are 14 residues in the CDR3. The germline V and J ends were trimmed by 0 bases and 8 bases, with 11 bases remaining between them. CDR1 is SGDLS, CDR2 YYNGEE, per germline. CDR3 nucleotides: TGTGCCAGCAGCGTAGGGGCGACGGAAGAAAAACTGTTTTTT. It yields the protein CASSVGATEEKLFF. The full variable domain, its missing parts supplied by reference TRBV9 and TRBJ1-4, is DSGVTQTPKHLITATGQRVTLRCSPRSGDLSVYWYQQSLDQGLQFLIQYYNGEERAKGNILERFSAQQFPDLHSELNLSSLELGDSALYFCASSVGATEEKLFFGSGTQLSVL.

This rearrangement joins TRBV6-5 to TRBJ2-4, with a weak D call TRBD1 (6 bases). Germline assignment: CDR1 MNHEY and CDR2 SVGAGI. Trimming removed 6 bases from V and 12 bases from J, with 15 bases in between. The CDR3 extends over 12 amino acids. The CDR3 DNA reads as TGTGCCAGCAGCGCAACTGGGGGACATCAGTACTTC. As protein: CASSATGGHQYF.